These T cell receptor beta chains were read from a single sample in a study of T cells in Graves' hyperthyroidism and ophthalmopathy. One entry per CDR3 protein results from TCRdb running MiXCR on the multiplex PCR reads. The table has 610,000 or so distinct CDR3 sequences, about 43% seen once; the top ten hold roughly 7.7%. The sequenced material came from peripheral blood or thyroid tissue (not recorded which). Receptors were obtained from a young woman with Graves' hyperthyroidism. The CDR3 runs from the conserved cysteine through the conserved F or W. A D gene is named only where the DNA matches it firmly. Only part of the rows carry a size: once, few, many, or a class if the clone is expanded.

TRBJ1-1 many TRBV19 . TGTGCCAGTAGTATGATCCGGGAATCCCTTCACACTGAAGCTTTCTTT CASSMIRESLHTEAFF
TRBJ1-1 many TRBV19 . TGTGCCAGTAGTATACGGGACATAATTATGAACACTGAAGCTTTCTTT CASSIRDIIMNTEAFF
TRBJ2-2 . TRBV24-1 . TGTGCCACCAGTACCGGGACGGATGACAGGGAGCTGTTTTTT CATSTGTDDRELFF
TRBJ1-1 . TRBV6-6 TRBD1 TGTGCCAGCAGTCCCGTGGGACAGGTGAACACTGAAGCTTTCTTT CASSPVGQVNTEAFF
TRBJ2-7 many TRBV7-9 TRBD2 TGTGCCAGCAGCTTAAGACGGGCGGGAGGAGCCTACGAGCAGTACTTC CASSLRRAGGAYEQYF
TRBJ2-5 few TRBV6-5 . TGTGCCAGCAGTGTGCCGGGGCTCCAAGAGACCCAGTACTTC CASSVPGLQETQYF
TRBJ2-7 many TRBV5-1 . TGCGCCAGCAGGGGTGAGCCGTCGGCTTACGAGCAGTACTTC CASRGEPSAYEQYF
TRBJ1-1 many TRBV12-3/TRBV12-4 . TGTGCCAGCAGTTTGTACACGGACACTGAAGCTTTCTTT CASSLYTDTEAFF
TRBJ2-2 many TRBV7-2 . TGTGCCAGCAGCTTAAAGAATCGAACCAACACCGGGGAGCTGTTTTTT CASSLKNRTNTGELFF
TRBJ2-1 . TRBV29-1 TRBD2 TGCAGCGTTGAGCGGACTAGCGGGAGGCCCAATGAGCAGTTCTTC CSVERTSGRPNEQFF
TRBJ1-2 many TRBV6-5 . TGTGCCAGCATAGGAAGGTCGGGCTACACCTTC CASIGRSGYTF
TRBJ2-7 many TRBV3-1 TRBD2 TGTGCCAGCAGCCCTTTAGCTGCCGGGAGGGACGAGCAGTACTTC CASSPLAAGRDEQYF
TRBJ2-6 many TRBV12-5 TRBD1 TGTGCTAGTGGTGCCATCCTCGGGACAGGGGGTGCTGGGGCCAACGTCCTGACTTTC CASGAILGTGGAGANVLTF
TRBJ1-6 many TRBV6-5 . TGTGCCAGCAGTTACTCGTACGCCAGTCATAATTCACCCCTCCACTTT CASSYSYASHNSPLHF
TRBJ1-4 . TRBV14 . TGTGCCAGCAGCCAATTTCTCCTCTCGGGAGGAAAACTGTTTTTT CASSQFLLSGGKLFF
TRBJ1-1 many TRBV6-1 . TGTGCCAGCAGTGATTTGGGTCGGCACCAGGCCGAAGCTTTCTTT CASSDLGRHQAEAFF
TRBJ1-2 . TRBV7-9 . TGTGCCAGCATCAACATTGGAGGATCTGGCTACACCTTC CASINIGGSGYTF
TRBJ2-5 . TRBV29-1 . TGCAGCGTTGACCCATGGGGAGAGACCCAGTACTTC CSVDPWGETQYF
TRBJ2-5 . TRBV16 . TGTGCCAGCACCCAGTCCAGGGGGGAAGAGACCCAGTACTTC CASTQSRGEETQYF
TRBJ1-6 many TRBV7-2 TRBD1 TGTGCCAGCAGCTTAGCGGGACAGAAGATGGCCTATAATTCACCCCTCCACTTT CASSLAGQKMAYNSPLHF
TRBJ2-5 . TRBV29-1 . TGCAGCGTCCACAGCCAAGAGACCCAGTACTTC CSVHSQETQYF
TRBJ2-7 once TRBV2 . TGTGCCAGCAGTGCTAAACAAGTTTACGAGCAGTACTTC CASSAKQVYEQYF
TRBJ2-5 . TRBV7-2 . TGTGCCAGCAGTCTAGGGGGTAGCTGGAGTATATGGGAGACCCAGTACTTC CASSLGGSWSIWETQYF
TRBJ1-2 few TRBV3-1 . TGTGCCAGCAGCGGAGGGGTTTGGGGCTACACCTTC CASSGGVWGYTF
TRBJ1-4 many TRBV20-1 . TGCAGTGCTTTCCTCCAGGGTGAGGAAAAACTGTTTTTT CSAFLQGEEKLFF
TRBJ2-2 many TRBV7-3 . TGTGCCAGCAGCTTAAATGTGGGCAAGGGGGAGCTGTTTTTT CASSLNVGKGELFF
TRBJ1-2 many TRBV2 . TGTGCCAGCAGTGTAGGCGATGGCTACACCTTC CASSVGDGYTF
TRBJ1-5 . TRBV29-1 TRBD1 TGCAGCGTTGAAGAACAGGGGGCAGGGGACGAGCATTTT CSVEEQGAGDEHF
TRBJ2-3 . TRBV7-9 TRBD2 TGTGCCAGCAGCCTCCCGACTAGCGGGAGGGGGACAGATACGCAGTATTTT CASSLPTSGRGTDTQYF
TRBJ2-1 . TRBV11-2 TRBD2 TGTGCCAGCAGCCCTACTAGCGGGAGGGGCGTGCAGTTCTTC CASSPTSGRGVQFF
TRBJ1-1 . TRBV20-1 . TGCAGTGCTAGAGTCCCCGACAGGAGGTCGCATGAAGCTTTCTTT CSARVPDRRSHEAFF
TRBJ2-2 few TRBV2 TRBD2 TGTGCCAGCACCAGTACTAGCGGGTTGAACACCGGGGAGCTGTTTTTT CASTSTSGLNTGELFF
TRBJ2-5 . TRBV3-1 . TGTGCCAGCAGCCAAGGGAGTAGGCAAGAGACCCAGTACTTC CASSQGSRQETQYF
TRBJ1-1 once TRBV20-1 TRBD1 TGCAGTGCTGCCCCCGGGACAGGGAGCACTGAAGCTTTCTTT CSAAPGTGSTEAFF
TRBJ1-4 many TRBV19 TRBD1 TGTGCCAGTAGTACCAGGGGGCTTAATGAAAAACTGTTTTTT CASSTRGLNEKLFF